The entry that follows covers one TCR beta chain sequence. Repertoires were generated with immunoSEQ multiplex PCR, while TCRdb's copy carries only in-frame clones and drops some. The sample has tens of thousands of clones; 90% to 95% are singletons. The V end lost 1 base, the J end lost 14 bases, and 11 bases lay between the germline ends. Looked up from germline, CDR1 is SGHVS and CDR2 is FNYEAQ. The CDR3 runs to 11 residues. This sample was included in a study of cytomegalovirus exposure and HLA in healthy donors. This rearrangement joins TRBV7-6 to TRBJ1-2; possibly TRBD1 for D (5 bases). This receptor was obtained from a woman younger than 35 in good health and CMV-seropositive. The sample was PBMCs. CDR3 region: CASSLVPGETF. The CDR3 DNA follows: TGTGCCAGCAGCTTAGTACCGGGGGAGACCTTC.